This T cell receptor (beta chain) was identified during a study of blood T cell repertoires in COVID-19. The ends were cut back, 7 bases at V and 1 base at J, with 16 bases in the middle. Germline CDR1 MNHEY, CDR2 SVGAGI. The CDR3 spans 15 residues. As processed by the authors: Researchers report that nucleated cell counts were estimated from reference gene primer amplification. Sequencing was performed with immunoSEQ multiplex PCR; in TCRdb, only in-frame clones are kept and a portion is missing. Clone size and V and J calls were adopted from that table, with D and trimming inferred from the DNA. Among 45,000 to 60,000 clones listed, 70% to 90% were seen once.

This TCR was sampled from a man aged 55 to 70 with acute or convalescent COVID-19. The chain is built from TRBV6-5 and TRBJ1-1; a possible D gene is TRBD1 (5 bases). Sequences were obtained from peripheral blood. The CDR3 DNA sequence: TGTGCCAGCAAAAGATCGGGGGGAGAGAACACTGAAGCTTTCTTT. Translated: CASKRSGGENTEAFF.